This T cell receptor (beta chain) was identified in a study of blood T cell repertoires in COVID-19. Study details: Some COVID-19 samples were acute and others convalescent; all came from the United States, Italy and Spain. Sample material is recorded as cDNA or gDNA derived from T cells, B-cell-depleted T cells, or PBMCs.

CDR1 MNHEY and CDR2 SVGAGI come from the germline V gene. The CDR3 is 14 amino acids. V was cut by 5 bases and J by 6 bases, with 11 bases left in between. Original processing methods: Amplification from reference gene primers served as the basis for estimated nucleated cell counts. Sequencing used immunoSEQ multiplex PCR; TCRdb keeps in-frame clones, though not all of them. V and J calls and clone size follow that table, whereas D and trimming were derived from the DNA. The sample holds about 170,000 clones, approximately 86% seen once. Enrolled during active infection, Seattle patients were then followed longitudinally.

V is TRBV6-5 and J is TRBJ1-6; TRBD1 might be the D (5 bases). Specimen: peripheral blood. The receptor comes from a woman aged 40 to 50 with COVID-19, enrolled during active disease. The CDR3 here is CASSPRVLNSPLHF. The CDR3, as DNA: TGTGCCAGCAGTCCCAGGGTCCTTAATTCACCCCTCCACTTT.